This entry concerns a single TCR beta chain. As yet, its antigen is unknown. Germline values: CDR1 LNHNV, CDR2 YYDKDF (reference sequence). CDR3 size: 14 residues. V lost 0 bases, J lost 3 bases, and 5 bases lay in between. This sample stems from a study of cytomegalovirus exposure and HLA in healthy donors. The study's findings and limits: The authors enumerated 180 or so TCR beta chains as linked to cytomegalovirus. More clonal expansion characterized HLA-associated TCR beta chains than equally common others in a later analysis.

The PCR was carried out with 60 Vbeta primers and 13 Jbeta primers. Repertoires were generated with immunoSEQ multiplex PCR, while TCRdb's copy carries only in-frame clones and drops some. The sample carries about 140,000 clones, approximately 80% recorded once. The sequencing input was PBMCs. This clonotype was sampled from a man between 50 and 59 years old in good health and CMV-seronegative. This chain joins TRBV15 and TRBJ1-4; D gene ambiguous. CDR3 region: CATSRESSNEKLFF. The CDR3 DNA is TGTGCCACCAGCAGAGAGTCCTCTAATGAAAAACTGTTTTTT. The full variable domain, completed using reference TRBV15 and TRBJ1-4, is DAMVIQNPRYQVTQFGKPVTLSCSQTLNHNVMYWYQQKSSQAPKLLFHYYDKDFNNEADTPDNFQSRRPNTSFCFLDIRSPGLGDTAMYLCATSRESSNEKLFFGSGTQLSVL.